These 21 T cell receptor beta chains were sequenced from one sample in a study of early stage breast cancer tumors. Assay used: immunoSEQ multiplex PCR; TCRdb lists only in-frame clones, some missing. The sample holds some 41,000 clones; around two thirds are singletons and the top ten take more than 5.5%. The source material was blood. The receptors were sampled from a person aged 45 to 59 with breast cancer.

The rearrangement links TRBV30 to TRBJ1-6; 8 positions agree with TRBD1. V was clipped by 3 bases and J by 0 bases; unmatched bases: 13. The CDR3 spans 19 residues. Germline-derived CDR1 and CDR2 are GTSNPN and SVGIG (reference sequence). The CDR3 region has the DNA TGTGCCTGGAGGCGGGACAGGACCCCAATGTTCTCCTATAATTCACCCCTCCACTTT. This encodes CAWRRDRTPMFSYNSPLHF. Together with reference TRBV30 and TRBJ1-6, the CDR3 gives the full variable domain: SQTIHQWPATLVQPVGSPLSLECTVEGTSNPNLYWYRQAAGRGLQLLFYSVGIGQISSEVPQNLSASRPQDRQFILSSKKLLLSDSGFYLCAWRRDRTPMFSYNSPLHFGNGTRLTVT.

This rearrangement joins TRBV18 to TRBJ1-4; D is possibly TRBD1 (5 bases). The CDR3 is 16 residues long. The V end was cut by 5 bases, the J end by 8 bases, with 21 bases between. Germline CDR1 and CDR2: KGHSH and LQKENI. The CDR3 DNA is TGTGCCAGCTCAGACGACAGCCCTTTTTTGACGGAAAAACTGTTTTTT. It yields the protein CASSDDSPFLTEKLFF.

This chain connects TRBV7-6 to TRBJ2-3, with D hard to call. Between the trimmed V and J ends, which lost 1 base and 7 bases, there was a span of 9 bases. The V gene's germline CDR1 is SGHVS and CDR2 FNYEAQ. The CDR3 sequence is 13 residues long. The CDR3 bases are TGTGCCAGCAGCTTAGAACCAGAAAATACGCAGTATTTT. Translated: CASSLEPENTQYF.

V gene TRBV7-3 combines with J gene TRBJ2-1, with D possibly being TRBD2 (5 bases). The CDR3 extends over 15 amino acids. CDR1 is SGHTA, CDR2 FQGTGA, per germline. V was pared by 1 base and J by 4 bases, with 11 bases between. CDR3 sequence: CASSLRLADYNEQFF. The DNA of the CDR3 is TGTGCCAGCAGCTTAAGGCTAGCAGATTACAATGAGCAGTTCTTC.

The chain has TRBV11-2 and TRBJ2-7; TRBD1 matches at 7 bases. The CDR3 length is 15 residues. The germline V gene encodes CDR1 SGHAT and CDR2 FQNNGV. Germline trimming cut 4 bases from V and 4 bases from J; bases unmatched to any gene: 10. The CDR3 is CASSSPGQSTYEQYF. CDR3 sequence (DNA): TGTGCCAGCAGCTCGCCGGGACAGAGCACGTACGAGCAGTACTTC.

This clone was observed a few times. The chain has TRBV7-9 and TRBJ1-4; the D gene is possibly TRBD1 (6 bases). The V end was cut by 5 bases, the J end by 11 bases, with 18 bases between. Germline CDR1 reads SEHNR; CDR2 reads FQNEAQ (reference sequence). CDR3 size: 14 residues. The chain's CDR3 is CASSRRQEVEKLFF. The CDR3 DNA is TGTGCCAGCAGCAGAAGACAGGAGGTCGAGAAACTGTTTTTT.

The chain joins TRBV25-1 to TRBJ1-4; the match to TRBD1 covers 8 bases. The length of the CDR3 is 15 residues. J gave up 7 bases and V 0 bases, and 4 bases lay outside the gene matches. Per germline, CDR1 MGHDK and CDR2 SYGVNS. CDR3 DNA sequence: TGTGCCAGCAGTGAATATTCAGGGGGCAGTGAAAAACTGTTTTTT. This gives the protein CASSEYSGGSEKLFF.

The table lists this clone with a few counts. The chain is built from TRBV7-2 and TRBJ1-1; 8 positions agree with TRBD1. CDR1 is SGHTA, CDR2 FQGNSA, per germline. Trimming took 6 bases from V and 1 from J; bases not matched to a gene: 4. The CDR3 totals 14 residues. CDR3 bases: TGTGCCAGCAGTTCCGGACAGGGGAACACTGAAGCTTTCTTT. As protein: CASSSGQGNTEAFF.

The V call is TRBV6-1, the J call TRBJ2-5, with a weak D call TRBD2 (5 bases). V shed 9 bases and J shed 5 bases, with 16 bases lying between them. The CDR3 length is 13 residues. Per germline, CDR1 MNHNS and CDR2 SASEGT. CDR3 nucleotide sequence: TGTGCCAGGGTCCGAGGGATTGCGGAGACCCAGTACTTC. It codes for CARVRGIAETQYF.

This CDR3 reads CASTKGSGGGRFF. In DNA form, the CDR3 reads TGTGCCAGCACCAAGGGTAGCGGAGGAGGTCGGTTCTTC. The chain recombines TRBV25-1 with TRBJ2-1; D might be TRBD2 (6 bases). Germline assignment: CDR1 MGHDK and CDR2 SYGVNS. Trimming took off 7 bases at V and 15 bases at J, with 22 bases between the two ends. The CDR3 is 13 amino acids. Based on the CDR3 plus reference TRBV25-1 and TRBJ2-1, the full variable domain is EADIYQTPRYLVIGTGKKITLECSQTMGHDKMYWYQQDPGMELHLIHYSYGVNSTEKGDLSSESTVSRIRTEHFPLTLESARPSHTSQYLCASTKGSGGGRFFGPGTRLTVL.

The chain carries TRBV10-3 and TRBJ1-3, with 9 positions matching TRBD1. The CDR3 has 15 residues. The germline V gene encodes CDR1 ENHRY and CDR2 SYGVKD. With V trimmed by 3 bases and J by 4 bases, 4 bases remained unmatched. The DNA of the CDR3 is TGTGCCATCAGTGACCAAGGACAGGGGGGAAACACCATATATTTT. It translates to CAISDQGQGGNTIYF.

The chain uses TRBV7-8 and TRBJ1-1; 7 bases are a match to TRBD1. Germline lookup yields CDR1 SGHVS and CDR2 FQNEAQ. The CDR3 runs to 15 residues. J lost 4 bases, V lost 4 bases, and 9 bases had no gene match. The DNA of the CDR3 is TGTGCCAGCAGCTCGGACAGGTCGGAAAGCACTGAAGCTTTCTTT. The encoded protein is CASSSDRSESTEAFF. The full variable domain, with the rest looked up from reference TRBV7-8 and TRBJ1-1, is GAGVSQSPRYKVAKRGQDVALRCDPISGHVSLFWYQQALGQGPEFLTYFQNEAQLDKSGLPSDRFFAERPEGSVSTLKIQRTQQEDSAVYLCASSSDRSESTEAFFGQGTRLTVV.

The chain recombines TRBV4-1 with TRBJ2-3, with 11 bases that match TRBD2. With 4 bases clipped from V and 3 bases from J, the junction kept 9 bases outside the gene matches. CDR1 is MGHRA, CDR2 YSYEKL, per germline. The CDR3 totals 17 residues. The CDR3 here is CASSPDLLAGVTDTQYF. The CDR3 coding sequence is TGCGCCAGCAGCCCAGATCTACTAGCGGGAGTGACAGATACGCAGTATTTT.

The count of this clone is one. This rearrangement joins TRBV7-2 to TRBJ2-2; 7 bases line up with TRBD1. Germline trimming cut 10 bases from V and 3 bases from J; bases unmatched to any gene: 8. This CDR3 spans 14 amino acids. Germline lookup yields CDR1 SGHTA and CDR2 FQGNSA. The CDR3, as DNA: TGTGCCACCGTCAAGGGACAGTACACCGGGGAGCTGTTTTTT. Amino acids: CATVKGQYTGELFF. Based on the CDR3 plus reference TRBV7-2 and TRBJ2-2, the full variable domain is GAGVSQSPSNKVTEKGKDVELRCDPISGHTALYWYRQSLGQGLEFLIYFQGNSAPDKSGLPSDRFSAERTGGSVSTLTIQRTQQEDSAVYLCATVKGQYTGELFFGEGSRLTVL.

The gene calls are TRBV2 and TRBJ1-4; D unclear. Germline CDR1 SNHLY, CDR2 FYNNEI. This CDR3 comprises 14 residues. The V and J ends lost 6 bases and 1 base respectively, with 9 bases between them. CDR3 nucleotide sequence: TGTGCCAGCAGGCGGGGAGGAACTAATGAAAAACTGTTTTTT. Translated, it gives CASRRGGTNEKLFF.

This clone was recorded a few times. The chain combines TRBV5-8 with TRBJ1-1; D not resolved. Trimming removed 3 bases from V and 4 bases from J, with 13 bases in between. CDR3 length: 14 amino acids. Germline CDR1 SGHTS, CDR2 YDEGEE. The CDR3 coding sequence is TGTGCCAGCAGCTCCGCGGGATGGGGCACTGAAGCTTTCTTT. Translated: CASSSAGWGTEAFF.

Of note for this clone: This sample also contains other DNA sequences that code for the same CDR3. The chain combines TRBV4-1 with TRBJ2-7, with TRBD2 matching 13 bases. Germline loops: CDR1 MGHRA, CDR2 YSYEKL. The ends lost 0 bases at V and 2 bases at J; junction bases unmatched: 1. The CDR3 covers 16 residues. The CDR3 region is CASSQEGTSGAYEQYF. In nucleotides, the CDR3 is TGCGCCAGCAGCCAAGAAGGGACTAGCGGGGCCTACGAGCAGTACTTC.

This chain connects TRBV2 to TRBJ2-5; 9 bases line up with TRBD1. CDR1 and CDR2 from the germline V gene are SNHLY and FYNNEI. J lost 5 bases, V lost 4 bases, and 2 bases had no gene match. The CDR3 runs 13 residues. DNA of the CDR3: TGTGCCAGCAGTGGGACAGGGGCCGAGACCCAGTACTTC. It codes for CASSGTGAETQYF.

CDR3 sequence (DNA): TGTGCCAGCAGCGTAGAGAGTAACTATGGCTACACCTTC. Translation gives CASSVESNYGYTF. The V and J genes are TRBV9 and TRBJ1-2; D is unclear. This CDR3 is built from 13 residues. Germline V lookup: CDR1 SGDLS, CDR2 YYNGEE. Trimming took 0 bases from V and 1 from J, leaving 4 bases between them. Variable domain in full (rest from reference TRBV9 and TRBJ1-2): DSGVTQTPKHLITATGQRVTLRCSPRSGDLSVYWYQQSLDQGLQFLIQYYNGEERAKGNILERFSAQQFPDLHSELNLSSLELGDSALYFCASSVESNYGYTFGSGTRLTVV.

The chain joins TRBV11-2 to TRBJ2-3, with 7 positions matching TRBD2. The CDR3 loop spans 15 amino acids. The germline gives CDR1 SGHAT, CDR2 FQNNGV. Trimming at V came to 1 base and at J to 2 bases, leaving 3 bases not matched to a gene. The CDR3 here is CASSLGSGLTDTQYF. CDR3 sequence (DNA): TGTGCCAGCAGCTTAGGTAGCGGGCTCACAGATACGCAGTATTTT.

The genes are TRBV7-8 and TRBJ1-1; tentative D call: TRBD1 (5 bases). The CDR3 runs 16 residues. CDR1 SGHVS and CDR2 FQNEAQ come from the germline V gene. The ends were cut back, 1 base at V and 3 bases at J, with 15 bases in the middle. In nucleotides, the CDR3 is TGTGCCAGCAGCTTAGGCGCCCAGGGTTTGGACACTGAAGCTTTCTTT. Protein sequence: CASSLGAQGLDTEAFF.